The clone carrying this T cell receptor beta chain was counted only a few times. Preparing the TCRbeta library involved the use of unique molecular identifiers. TCRdb independently ran MiXCR on the PCR reads; one entry per CDR3 protein. The table includes hundreds of thousands of distinct CDR3 sequences, roughly 14% detected once. These data come from a study of T-cell reconstitution after alpha-beta-depleted transplantation in children. The input for sequencing was PBMCs, taken from the stem cell graft. This TCR was sampled from a human donor who donated a stem cell graft to a child with Fanconi anemia.

The CDR3 nucleotides read TGTGCCAGCAGACGGGGCGTTGGGGAGCTGTTTTTT. Protein: CASRRGVGELFF. The rearrangement joins TRBV11-2 to TRBJ2-2; D could derive from TRBD1 or TRBD2 (5 bases each). V lost 6 bases to trimming and J lost 8 bases, with 10 bases between them. The germline CDR1 and CDR2 sequences are SGHAT and FQNNGV. The CDR3 covers 12 residues.